These T cell receptor beta chains were read from a single sample in a study of blood T cell repertoires in COVID-19. Sequencing used immunoSEQ multiplex PCR; TCRdb keeps in-frame clones, though not all of them. This sample carries some 250,000 clones, approximately 83% of them seen once, and the ten largest clones take around 1.8%. Sequencing was performed on PBMCs or T cells enriched from blood (not recorded which). The receptor set was obtained from a woman aged 50 to 60 who had recovered from COVID-19. Both conserved end residues are part of each CDR3. A D gene is named only where the DNA matches it firmly. Clone size is given for some rows only: seen once, a few or many times, or a class if the clone is expanded.

TGTGCCAGCAGCTTAGCCGCAGGGCAAGAGACCCAGTACTTC,CASSLAAGQETQYF,TRBJ2-5,-,-,TRBV7-8
TGTGCCATCAGTGAGACAGGGAATCAGCCCCAGCATTTT,CAISETGNQPQHF,TRBJ1-5,-,-,TRBV10-3
TGTGCCAGCAGTCTGGGGACAGAGCCTAGAGATACGCAGTATTTT,CASSLGTEPRDTQYF,TRBJ2-3,TRBD1,-,TRBV27
TGTGCCAGCAGCTTAGACGGGAGGTCGGAGTACTTC,CASSLDGRSEYF,TRBJ2-7,TRBD2,-,TRBV5-4
TGCGCCAGCAGCGATCGAACCGGGACAAACTACGAGCAGTACTTC,CASSDRTGTNYEQYF,TRBJ2-7,-,once,TRBV5-1
TGTGCCAGCAGCCAAGACGGAACGGGAGGGACCTCCTACGAGCAGTACTTC,CASSQDGTGGTSYEQYF,TRBJ2-7,TRBD2,-,TRBV4-2
TGTGGGAGCGGGGTGCTCTCTGGAAACACCATATATTTT,CGSGVLSGNTIYF,TRBJ1-3,-,-,TRBV12-3/TRBV12-4
TGTGCCAGCTCACCTACAGCTAGCAATCAGCCCCAGCATTTT,CASSPTASNQPQHF,TRBJ1-5,-,-,TRBV18
TGTGCCAGCAGTTGGGGCAGTCATCAGCCCCAGCATTTT,CASSWGSHQPQHF,TRBJ1-5,-,-,TRBV12-3/TRBV12-4
TGTGCCAGCAGTTTTCCCGGGACAGATAACACCGGGGAGCTGTTTTTT,CASSFPGTDNTGELFF,TRBJ2-2,TRBD1,-,TRBV28
TGTGCCAGCAGCTCGGGACAGGGAAGGGTCGAGCAGTACTTC,CASSSGQGRVEQYF,TRBJ2-7,TRBD1,-,TRBV2
TGTGCCAGCAGCGTAGGAGGTAGCGACGCCCCCTACGAGCAGTACTTC,CASSVGGSDAPYEQYF,TRBJ2-7,-,-,TRBV9
TGTGCCAGCAGCCAAGATCTGGAGGGAAACACCATATATTTT,CASSQDLEGNTIYF,TRBJ1-3,-,many,TRBV4-2
TGTGCCAGCAGTTCGACTATTAACTATGGCTACACCTTC,CASSSTINYGYTF,TRBJ1-2,-,-,TRBV12-3/TRBV12-4
TGTGCCAGCGCCAAGCGGATGGGGACTGAAGCTTTCTTT,CASAKRMGTEAFF,TRBJ1-1,-,-,TRBV3-1/TRBV3-2
TGTGCCAGCAGCGCCCAAAACGATAGATTAGAGACCCAGTACTTC,CASSAQNDRLETQYF,TRBJ2-5,-,-,TRBV11-2
TGCGCCAGCAGCCCGAGCTCCTATATTTGGGGGACAGCTGAAGCTTTCTTT,CASSPSSYIWGTAEAFF,TRBJ1-1,TRBD1,-,TRBV5-1
TGTGCCAGCAGCCCCCGGACAAATGGTTCACCCCTCCACTTT,CASSPRTNGSPLHF,TRBJ1-6,-,once,TRBV9
TGTGCCAGCAGCGCCTTGCCGGGACAGGGGATCACTGAAGCTTTCTTT,CASSALPGQGITEAFF,TRBJ1-1,TRBD1,-,TRBV7-9
TGTGCCAGCAGCTTGGACCAGCGCGTGGCAGATACGCAGTATTTT,CASSLDQRVADTQYF,TRBJ2-3,-,-,TRBV5-4
TGTGCCAGCAGCCAAGAATTGTTGTCAGGGGGTTATAATTCACCCCTCCACTTT,CASSQELLSGGYNSPLHF,TRBJ1-6,TRBD1,-,TRBV4-2
TGTGCCAGCAGTTTTTCGTCGACACTAGGTGAAGCTTTCTTT,CASSFSSTLGEAFF,TRBJ1-1,-,-,TRBV7-9
TGCGCCAGCAGTGACTCAGGACAGGATGGCTACACCTTC,CASSDSGQDGYTF,TRBJ1-2,TRBD1,-,TRBV10-1
TGTGCCAGCAGCCAAGTAGCTGGTATCGAGCAGTACTTC,CASSQVAGIEQYF,TRBJ2-7,-,-,TRBV3-1/TRBV3-2
TGTGCCAGCTCACCAACTGTTGATTCACCCCTCCACTTT,CASSPTVDSPLHF,TRBJ1-6,-,-,TRBV18
TGTGCCAGCAGCCGGCAGACAGGGTACGGACAGCCCCAGCATTTT,CASSRQTGYGQPQHF,TRBJ1-5,TRBD1,-,TRBV7-8
TGCAGCGTTGTAGGGCAGGGAGGGGACTATGGCTACACCTTC,CSVVGQGGDYGYTF,TRBJ1-2,-,-,TRBV29-1
TGCGCCAGCAGCCAAGATGCGGGGGGGGCCCTCTCTGGAAACACCATATATTTT,CASSQDAGGALSGNTIYF,TRBJ1-3,-,-,TRBV4-1
TGTGCCAGTAGTATTATCGGCAGGGTTGGCAATGAGCAGTTCTTC,CASSIIGRVGNEQFF,TRBJ2-1,-,-,TRBV19
TGTGCCAGCAGTTACGGGGGACATAACACTGAAGCTTTCTTT,CASSYGGHNTEAFF,TRBJ1-1,-,-,TRBV6-5
TGCAGTGTCCGACAGGGGTATGAGCAGTTCTTC,CSVRQGYEQFF,TRBJ2-1,TRBD1,-,TRBV20-1
TGTGCCAGCAGTCTCACGACAGGGGTGGGCAATCAGCCCCAGCATTTT,CASSLTTGVGNQPQHF,TRBJ1-5,TRBD1,-,TRBV28
TGTGCCAGCAGCCTGGGACTACCATCCTACGAGCAGTACTTC,CASSLGLPSYEQYF,TRBJ2-7,TRBD2,-,TRBV7-9
TGTGCCATCAGCTCCGGGACTAGCGGGTTGGAGAGCTCCTACAATGAGCAGTTCTTC,CAISSGTSGLESSYNEQFF,TRBJ2-1,TRBD2,-,TRBV10-3
TGTGCCAGCAGCCCCCCCGGGACAGGGGCAGAGACCCAGTACTTC,CASSPPGTGAETQYF,TRBJ2-5,TRBD1,-,TRBV28
TGCGCCAGCAGCCGGACAGGGCAATACAATGAGCAGTTCTTC,CASSRTGQYNEQFF,TRBJ2-1,TRBD1,once,TRBV10-1
TGTGCCAGCAACAGGGACAAAGCTAACTATGGCTACACCTTC,CASNRDKANYGYTF,TRBJ1-2,-,-,TRBV28
TGCGCCAGCAGCTTCAGGGCGGGAGCGGGGAGCACCGGGGAGCTGTTTTTT,CASSFRAGAGSTGELFF,TRBJ2-2,TRBD2,-,TRBV5-1
TGTGCCAGCAGCAACCGGGACAGCGCTTACAATGAGCAGTTCTTC,CASSNRDSAYNEQFF,TRBJ2-1,TRBD1,-,TRBV9
TGTGCCAGCAGTGAATTAACAGGGAATCAGCCCCAGCATTTT,CASSELTGNQPQHF,TRBJ1-5,-,-,TRBV2
TGTGCCAGCAGCTCAACGGGGTCTAGGAGCTCCTACGAGCAGTACTTC,CASSSTGSRSSYEQYF,TRBJ2-7,-,-,TRBV7-8